A selection of T cell receptor beta chains follows, all from one sample in a study of blood T cell repertoires in COVID-19. Assay: immunoSEQ multiplex PCR; the TCRdb copy retains only in-frame clones and omits some. The sample includes roughly 200,000 clones, about 85% of them seen just once. Source material: PBMCs or T cells enriched from blood (not recorded which). These receptors were taken from a man aged 35-49 years who had recovered from COVID-19. Each CDR3 is given with its conserved first and last residue. D genes are given only for firm matches. A clone size is listed for some rows: how often the clone was seen (once, few, many), or a class if it is expanded.

cdr3_nt	cdr3_aa	clone_size	cdr3_length	d_call	v_call	j_call
TGTGCCACCAGTGATACCAGGGTCACCGGGGAGCTGTTTTTT	CATSDTRVTGELFF	-	14	-	TRBV24-1	TRBJ2-2
TGCGCCAGCAGTCGGGCTGCAACCAGGACTAGCACCAGCTGGGGGACCCAGTACTTC	CASSRAATRTSTSWGTQYF	-	19	TRBD2	TRBV23-1	TRBJ2-5
TGTGCCACCAGCAGAGATTTGAGGGTAGGTCGGAACACTGAAGCTTTCTTT	CATSRDLRVGRNTEAFF	-	17	-	TRBV15	TRBJ1-1
TGTGCCGGTTCAACAGGGGGCCGAGGGACTGAAGCTTTCTTT	CAGSTGGRGTEAFF	-	14	TRBD1	TRBV18	TRBJ1-1
TGTGCCAGCAGTCCCAGCCGGGACAGGGGCCATGAGCAGTTCTTC	CASSPSRDRGHEQFF	-	15	TRBD1	TRBV28	TRBJ2-1
TGTGCCAGCCGCCGGGACAGGGGGCGAGAGTCCGGAAACACCATATATTTT	CASRRDRGRESGNTIYF	-	17	TRBD1	TRBV7-9	TRBJ1-3
TGTGCCAGCAGCCTACAGGGTTTGAACACTGAAGCTTTCTTT	CASSLQGLNTEAFF	-	14	-	TRBV7-8	TRBJ1-1
TGTGCCAGCAGCAAATTCGCTAGCGGCCGTTACGAGCAGTACTTC	CASSKFASGRYEQYF	once	15	-	TRBV21-1	TRBJ2-7
TGTGCCACCAGTGCCGGGGACTTAGCCTACGAGCAGTACTTC	CATSAGDLAYEQYF	-	14	-	TRBV24-1	TRBJ2-7
TGCGCCAGCAGCCACCCGTCCACTGGGGTGGGGCTAGATACGCAGTATTTT	CASSHPSTGVGLDTQYF	-	17	-	TRBV4-1	TRBJ2-3
TGTGCCAGCAGTCCTCGATTAGCGACGAGCTCCTACGAGCAGTACTTC	CASSPRLATSSYEQYF	-	16	-	TRBV7-9	TRBJ2-7
TGTGCCAGCAGTTTAGGTCCGTGGAGCATGAACACTGAAGCTTTCTTT	CASSLGPWSMNTEAFF	few	16	-	TRBV28	TRBJ1-1
TGTGCCAGCAGTTTAGAAGGGTCAGGGATAAACACTGAAGCTTTCTTT	CASSLEGSGINTEAFF	-	16	-	TRBV27	TRBJ1-1
TGCGCCAGCAGCCAAGAACTAGCAGCGGAGACCCAGTACTTC	CASSQELAAETQYF	-	14	-	TRBV4-1	TRBJ2-5
TGTGCCAGCAGCCAAGTCGATGGAGCCAATCAGCCCCAGCATTTT	CASSQVDGANQPQHF	-	15	-	TRBV4-2	TRBJ1-5
TGTGCCAGCAGTTTGTCTGGGCAGCAGAACACTGAAGCTTTCTTT	CASSLSGQQNTEAFF	-	15	-	TRBV28	TRBJ1-1
TGTGCCAGCAGCTTCGGAGGTGTGAACACCGGGGAGCTGTTTTTT	CASSFGGVNTGELFF	-	15	-	TRBV11-3	TRBJ2-2
TGTGCCAGCAGCCCTCTCCCTGGGACAGCCTACGAGCAGTACTTC	CASSPLPGTAYEQYF	-	15	TRBD1	TRBV9	TRBJ2-7
TGTGCCAGCAGCACCCGGGACAGGGAAGAGACCCAGTACTTC	CASSTRDREETQYF	-	14	TRBD1	TRBV5-4	TRBJ2-5
TGCGCCAGCAGTCCCGGGAACAACAATGAGCAGTTCTTC	CASSPGNNNEQFF	-	13	-	TRBV5-1	TRBJ2-1
TGTGCCAGCAGCTTAAAGGGGACTAGCGGGGCCCGAGGAGGCACAGATACGCAGTATTTT	CASSLKGTSGARGGTDTQYF	-	20	TRBD2	TRBV7-3	TRBJ2-3
TGTGCCAGCAGCTTAGGCATCGCCGGGACAGATGGTGAGCAGTTCTTC	CASSLGIAGTDGEQFF	-	16	TRBD1	TRBV7-9	TRBJ2-1
TGTGCCAGCACCCTTTCTTCTAGCCTTAGCTCCTACGAGCAGTACTTC	CASTLSSSLSSYEQYF	-	16	-	TRBV5-5	TRBJ2-7
TGTGCCAGCAGTCCCCAGGGTAGCACCGATGAGCAGTTCTTC	CASSPQGSTDEQFF	-	14	-	TRBV28	TRBJ2-1
TGTGCCAGCAGCCAAGGAACCGGACTGCGTACCTATGGCTACACCTTC	CASSQGTGLRTYGYTF	-	16	-	TRBV3-1/TRBV3-2	TRBJ1-2
TGCAGTGCTAGTGAAGGGACAACGAATGGAAACACCATATATTTT	CSASEGTTNGNTIYF	-	15	-	TRBV20-1	TRBJ1-3
TGTGCCAGCAGCAAACCGGGCACCGGGGAGCTGTTTTTT	CASSKPGTGELFF	-	13	-	TRBV27	TRBJ2-2
TGTGCCAGCAGTCTAGCGGGAGCCTCCTACGAGCAGTACTTC	CASSLAGASYEQYF	once	14	TRBD2	TRBV27	TRBJ2-7
TGTGCCAGCAGCCTAGACAGGGGGCGGACTGAAGCTTTCTTT	CASSLDRGRTEAFF	few	14	TRBD1	TRBV14	TRBJ1-1
TGTGCCAGCAGCCCGGTGGGTTCTGCAGGCAATGAGCAGTTCTTC	CASSPVGSAGNEQFF	few	15	-	TRBV7-2	TRBJ2-1
TGCGCCAGCGGCATGGACGGCGGGAGGGCAGACAATGAGCAGTTCTTC	CASGMDGGRADNEQFF	-	16	TRBD2	TRBV5-1	TRBJ2-1
TGTGCCATCAGTGAGTATCCAGGACAGGGATTCGGCTACACCTTC	CAISEYPGQGFGYTF	-	15	TRBD1	TRBV10-3	TRBJ1-2
TGTGCCAGCAGTGAGACTAGCGCAATAAAGTACGAGCAGTACTTC	CASSETSAIKYEQYF	-	15	TRBD2	TRBV25-1	TRBJ2-7
TGCGCCAGCAGCTTGGCCGACACCACGGACGAGCAGTACTTC	CASSLADTTDEQYF	-	14	-	TRBV5-1	TRBJ2-7
TGTGCCAGCAGCTACGGGACAGGGACCACCGGGGAGCTGTTTTTT	CASSYGTGTTGELFF	-	15	TRBD1	TRBV5-6	TRBJ2-2
TGTGCCAGCAGTTTCACGCCGGGGGGCGAGCAGTACTTC	CASSFTPGGEQYF	-	13	TRBD2	TRBV12-3/TRBV12-4	TRBJ2-7
TGCGCCAGCAGCGAAGCGGTGTACAATGAGCAGTTCTTC	CASSEAVYNEQFF	once	13	-	TRBV5-1	TRBJ2-1
TGTGCCAGCACCCGTGAAAGGGGCTCCTACAATGAGCAGTTCTTC	CASTRERGSYNEQFF	-	15	-	TRBV4-2	TRBJ2-1
TGTGCCAGCAGTCTTACAGGGCCATTCCTCCACTTT	CASSLTGPFLHF	-	12	-	TRBV12-3/TRBV12-4	TRBJ1-6
TGTGCCAGCAGCGCCGGGACAGTTTACAATGAGCAGTTCTTC	CASSAGTVYNEQFF	-	14	TRBD1	TRBV27	TRBJ2-1